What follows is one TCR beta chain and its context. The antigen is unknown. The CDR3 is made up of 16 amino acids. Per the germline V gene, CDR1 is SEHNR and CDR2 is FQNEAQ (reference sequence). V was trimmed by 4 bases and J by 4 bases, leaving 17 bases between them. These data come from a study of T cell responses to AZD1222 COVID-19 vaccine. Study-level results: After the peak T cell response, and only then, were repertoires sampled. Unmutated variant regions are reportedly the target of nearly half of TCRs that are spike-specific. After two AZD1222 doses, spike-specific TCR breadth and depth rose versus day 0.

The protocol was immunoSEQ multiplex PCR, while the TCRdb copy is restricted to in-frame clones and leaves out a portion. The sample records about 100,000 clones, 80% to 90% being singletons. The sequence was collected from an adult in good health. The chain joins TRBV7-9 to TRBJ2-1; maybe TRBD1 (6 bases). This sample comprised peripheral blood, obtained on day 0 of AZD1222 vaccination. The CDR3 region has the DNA TGTGCCAGCAGCTCCGTCCGATCGAGGGGGTACAATGAGCAGTTCTTC. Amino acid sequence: CASSSVRSRGYNEQFF. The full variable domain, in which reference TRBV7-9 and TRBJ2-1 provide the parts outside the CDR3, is DTGVSQNPRHKITKRGQNVTFRCDPISEHNRLYWYRQTLGQGPEFLTYFQNEAQLEKSRLLSDRFSAERPKGSFSTLEIQRTEQGDSAMYLCASSSVRSRGYNEQFFGPGTRLTVL.